This TCR beta chain was identified in a study of blood T cell repertoires in COVID-19. Study in general: Donors in the United States, Italy and Spain gave samples during acute or convalescent COVID-19. Sample material is recorded as cDNA or gDNA derived from T cells, B-cell-depleted T cells, or PBMCs.

Source study methods: The authors estimated nucleated cell counts from reference gene primer amplification. The repertoire was sequenced with immunoSEQ multiplex PCR; TCRdb's copy has only in-frame clones and lacks some. V and J calls and clone size are given by that table; D and trimming were obtained from the DNA. The sample carries 55,000 to 75,000 clones, approximately 84% recorded once. Patients in Seattle were enrolled during active infection, then followed longitudinally. Trimming removed 6 bases from V and 6 bases from J, with 10 bases in between. The CDR3 covers 12 residues. CDR1 and CDR2 (germline): KGHSH, LQKENI.

The TCR sequence derives from an elderly man with COVID-19, enrolled during active disease. Source material: peripheral blood. The chain links TRBV18 to TRBJ2-3; no firm D call. CDR3: CASSPDLDTQYF. The CDR3 coding sequence is TGTGCCAGCTCCCCCGACTTGGATACGCAGTATTTT.